This TCR beta chain was sequenced for a study of breast tumors, draining lymph nodes, adjacent tissues. General study points: Tumors had less TCR diversity than lymph nodes, more than nontumor tissue. Tumor T cell lymph node origin was a supported hypothesis, not proven.

On this clonotype: What it binds is not known.

TCRdb processed the multiplex PCR reads anew with MiXCR; each CDR3 protein has one entry. The sample has over 130,000 distinct CDR3 sequences; 32% are singletons. Trimming cost V 2 bases and J 2 bases, with 6 bases left between them. The germline V gene encodes CDR1 SNHLY and CDR2 FYNNEI. The CDR3 totals 13 residues. Samples came from axillary lymph nodes draining the breast cancer. The source of this sequence is a female donor with breast cancer. Some clones in this sample may be carry-over from other donors' samples. The chain uses TRBV2 and TRBJ1-1; D is unresolved. Sequenced sample: axillary lymph node tissue. The CDR3 protein is CASSELENTEAFF. As DNA, the CDR3 is TGTGCCAGCAGTGAACTGGAAAACACTGAAGCTTTCTTT.